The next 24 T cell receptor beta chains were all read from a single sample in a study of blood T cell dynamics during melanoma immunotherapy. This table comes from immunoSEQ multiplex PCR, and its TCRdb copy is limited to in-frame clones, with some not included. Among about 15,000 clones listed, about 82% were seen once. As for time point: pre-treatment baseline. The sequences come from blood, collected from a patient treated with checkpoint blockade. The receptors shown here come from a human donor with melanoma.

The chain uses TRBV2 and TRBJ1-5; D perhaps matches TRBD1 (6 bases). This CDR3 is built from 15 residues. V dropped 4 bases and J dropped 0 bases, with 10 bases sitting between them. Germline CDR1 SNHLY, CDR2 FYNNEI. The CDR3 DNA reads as TGTGCCAGCAGTGTGGACAGCCATAGCAATCAGCCCCAGCATTTT. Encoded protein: CASSVDSHSNQPQHF.

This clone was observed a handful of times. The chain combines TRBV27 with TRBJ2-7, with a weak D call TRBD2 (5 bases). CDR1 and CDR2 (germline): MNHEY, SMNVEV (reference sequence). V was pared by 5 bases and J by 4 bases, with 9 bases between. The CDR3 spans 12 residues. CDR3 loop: CASSPGGYEQYF. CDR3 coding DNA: TGTGCCAGCAGTCCCGGAGGATACGAGCAGTACTTC.

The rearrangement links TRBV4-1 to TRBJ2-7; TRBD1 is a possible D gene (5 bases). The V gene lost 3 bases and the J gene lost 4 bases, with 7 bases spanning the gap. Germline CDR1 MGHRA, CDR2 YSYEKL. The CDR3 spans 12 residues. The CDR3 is CASSHDRYEQYF. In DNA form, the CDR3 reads TGCGCCAGCAGCCACGACAGATACGAGCAGTACTTC.

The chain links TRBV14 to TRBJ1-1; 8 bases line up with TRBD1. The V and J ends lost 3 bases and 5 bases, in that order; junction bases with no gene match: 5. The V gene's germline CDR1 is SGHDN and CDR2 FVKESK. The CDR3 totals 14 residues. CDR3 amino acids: CASSQTGVMTEAFF. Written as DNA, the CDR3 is TGTGCCAGCAGCCAGACAGGGGTGATGACTGAAGCTTTCTTT.

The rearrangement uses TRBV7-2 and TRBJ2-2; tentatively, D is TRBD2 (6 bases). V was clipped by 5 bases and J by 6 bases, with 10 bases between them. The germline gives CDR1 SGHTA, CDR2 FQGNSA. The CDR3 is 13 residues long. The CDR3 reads CASSRREAGELFF. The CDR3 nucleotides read TGTGCCAGCAGCCGCAGGGAGGCCGGGGAGCTGTTTTTT.

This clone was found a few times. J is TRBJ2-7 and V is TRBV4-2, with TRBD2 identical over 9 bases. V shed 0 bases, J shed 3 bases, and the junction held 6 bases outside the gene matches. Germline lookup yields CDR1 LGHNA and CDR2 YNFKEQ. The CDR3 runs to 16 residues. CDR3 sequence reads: CASSQDAGSGSYEQYF. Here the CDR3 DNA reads TGTGCCAGCAGCCAAGATGCGGGTAGCGGGAGCTACGAGCAGTACTTC.

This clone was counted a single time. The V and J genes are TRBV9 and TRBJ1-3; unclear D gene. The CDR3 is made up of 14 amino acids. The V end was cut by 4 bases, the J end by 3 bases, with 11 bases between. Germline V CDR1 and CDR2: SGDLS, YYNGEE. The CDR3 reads CASSPGNYGNTIYF. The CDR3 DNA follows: TGTGCCAGCAGCCCGGGGAATTATGGAAACACCATATATTTT. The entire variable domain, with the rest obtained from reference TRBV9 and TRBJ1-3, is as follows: DSGVTQTPKHLITATGQRVTLRCSPRSGDLSVYWYQQSLDQGLQFLIQYYNGEERAKGNILERFSAQQFPDLHSELNLSSLELGDSALYFCASSPGNYGNTIYFGEGSWLTVV.

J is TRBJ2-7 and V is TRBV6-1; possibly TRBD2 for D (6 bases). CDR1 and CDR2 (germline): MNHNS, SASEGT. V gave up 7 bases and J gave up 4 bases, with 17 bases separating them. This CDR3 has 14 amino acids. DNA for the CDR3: TGTGCCAGCAACGGGGGATCGAGTGCTTACGAGCAGTACTTC. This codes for CASNGGSSAYEQYF.

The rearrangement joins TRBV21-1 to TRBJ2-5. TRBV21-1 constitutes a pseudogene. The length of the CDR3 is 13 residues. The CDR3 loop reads CASSKGPEETQYF. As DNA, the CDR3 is TGTGCCAGCAGCAAAGGACCCGAGGAGACCCAGTACTTC.

CDR3 region: CASSQTGYYYEQYF. The CDR3 nucleotides are TGTGCCAGCAGCCAGACAGGGTATTACTACGAGCAGTACTTC. The chain employs TRBV7-9 and TRBJ2-7; TRBD1 agrees at 7 bases. After removal of 5 bases from V and 3 bases from J, the junction contained 7 bases not matched to a gene. Germline lookup yields CDR1 SEHNR and CDR2 FQNEAQ (reference sequence). This CDR3 spans 14 amino acids.

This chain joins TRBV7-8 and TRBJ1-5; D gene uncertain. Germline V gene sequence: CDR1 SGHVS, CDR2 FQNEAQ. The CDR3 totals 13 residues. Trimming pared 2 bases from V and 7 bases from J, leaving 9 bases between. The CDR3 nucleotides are TGTGCCAGCAGCTTAAGTACGGGCCAGCCCCAGCATTTT. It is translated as CASSLSTGQPQHF.

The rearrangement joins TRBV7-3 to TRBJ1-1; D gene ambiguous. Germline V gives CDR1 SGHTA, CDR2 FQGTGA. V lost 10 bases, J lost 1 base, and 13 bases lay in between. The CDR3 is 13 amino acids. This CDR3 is CATSEQSNTEAFF. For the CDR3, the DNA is TGTGCCACCTCGGAACAGTCGAACACTGAAGCTTTCTTT. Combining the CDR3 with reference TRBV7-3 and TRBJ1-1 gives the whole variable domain GAGVSQTPSNKVTEKGKYVELRCDPISGHTALYWYRQSLGQGPEFLIYFQGTGAADDSGLPNDRFFAVRPEGSVSTLKIQRTERGDSAVYLCATSEQSNTEAFFGQGTRLTVV.

CDR3 bases: TGTGCCAGCAGGAGGGGACAGGGAAGTAACTATGGCTACACCTTC. This codes for CASRRGQGSNYGYTF. The chain links TRBV9 to TRBJ1-2; TRBD1 agrees at 9 bases. This CDR3 has 15 residues. The J segment lost 1 base and the V segment lost 5 bases, leaving 6 bases of the junction unmatched. The V gene's germline CDR1 is SGDLS and CDR2 YYNGEE.

CDR3: CASSLVGRGKGYGYTF. DNA for the CDR3: TGTGCCAGCAGCTTGGTGGGCAGGGGGAAGGGGTATGGCTACACCTTC. The chain couples TRBV5-4 to TRBJ1-2, with TRBD1 matching over 7 bases. The CDR3 has 16 residues. Germline trimming cut 0 bases from V and 5 bases from J; bases unmatched to any gene: 10. CDR1 and CDR2 (germline): SGHNT, YYREEE (reference sequence).

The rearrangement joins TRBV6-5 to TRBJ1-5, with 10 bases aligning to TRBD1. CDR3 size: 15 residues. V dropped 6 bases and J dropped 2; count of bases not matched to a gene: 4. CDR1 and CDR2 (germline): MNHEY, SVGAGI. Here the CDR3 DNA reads TGTGCCAGCAGAAAAGGGACAGGGGGCAATCAGCCCCAGCATTTT. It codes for CASRKGTGGNQPQHF.

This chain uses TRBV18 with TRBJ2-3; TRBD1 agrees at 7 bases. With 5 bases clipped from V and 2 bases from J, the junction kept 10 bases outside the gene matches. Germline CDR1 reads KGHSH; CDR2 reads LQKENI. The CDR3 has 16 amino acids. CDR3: CASSSRDSLFTDTQYF. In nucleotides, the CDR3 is TGTGCCAGCTCATCTCGGGACAGTTTGTTCACAGATACGCAGTATTTT.

The DNA of the CDR3 is TGTGCCAGCAGTTTGACAGGGGCGGGGAGCAATCAGCCCCAGCATTTT. The encoded protein is CASSLTGAGSNQPQHF. The chain has TRBV2 and TRBJ1-5; 8 nucleotides agree with TRBD1. The germline V gene has CDR1 SNHLY and CDR2 FYNNEI. Unmatched junction bases numbered 7, after V lost 5 bases and J lost 1 base. CDR3 length equals 16 residues.

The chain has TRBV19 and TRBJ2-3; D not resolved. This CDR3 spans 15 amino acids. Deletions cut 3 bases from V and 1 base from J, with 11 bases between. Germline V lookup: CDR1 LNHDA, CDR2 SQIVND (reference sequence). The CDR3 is CASSIVLRRTDTQYF. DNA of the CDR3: TGTGCCAGTAGTATCGTACTTCGCCGCACAGATACGCAGTATTTT.

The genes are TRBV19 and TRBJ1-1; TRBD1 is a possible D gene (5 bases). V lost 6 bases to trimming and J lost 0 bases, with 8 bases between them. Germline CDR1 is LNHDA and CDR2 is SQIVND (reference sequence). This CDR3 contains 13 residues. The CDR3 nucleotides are TGTGCCAGTAGGGAGGGACTGAACACTGAAGCTTTCTTT. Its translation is CASREGLNTEAFF.

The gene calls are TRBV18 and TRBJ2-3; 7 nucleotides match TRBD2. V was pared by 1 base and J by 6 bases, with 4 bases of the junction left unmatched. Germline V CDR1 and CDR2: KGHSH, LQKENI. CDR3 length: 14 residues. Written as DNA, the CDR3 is TGTGCCAGCTCACCACGCGGGGGTGGGGATACGCAGTATTTT. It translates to CASSPRGGGDTQYF. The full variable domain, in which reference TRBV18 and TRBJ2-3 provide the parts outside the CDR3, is NAGVMQNPRHLVRRRGQEARLRCSPMKGHSHVYWYRQLPEEGLKFMVYLQKENIIDESGMPKERFSAEFPKEGPSILRIQQVVRGDSAAYFCASSPRGGGDTQYFGPGTRLTVL.

DNA for the CDR3: TGTGCCAGCAGCCTAGGACAGGGGGCGTACAATGAGCAGTTCTTC. Residues: CASSLGQGAYNEQFF. The rearrangement joins TRBV7-3 to TRBJ2-1; 11 positions match TRBD1. The CDR3 has 15 residues. Germline V gene data show CDR1 as SGHTA and CDR2 as FQGTGA. V lost 5 bases, J lost 4 bases, and 4 bases stayed unmatched.

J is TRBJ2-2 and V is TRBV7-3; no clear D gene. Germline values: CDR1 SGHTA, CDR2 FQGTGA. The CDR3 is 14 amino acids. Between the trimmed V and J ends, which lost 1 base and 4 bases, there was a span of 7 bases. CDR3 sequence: CASSLIVSTGELFF. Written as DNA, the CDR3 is TGTGCCAGCAGCTTAATCGTCTCCACCGGGGAGCTGTTTTTT. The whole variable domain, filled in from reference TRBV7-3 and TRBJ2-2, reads GAGVSQTPSNKVTEKGKYVELRCDPISGHTALYWYRQSLGQGPEFLIYFQGTGAADDSGLPNDRFFAVRPEGSVSTLKIQRTERGDSAVYLCASSLIVSTGELFFGEGSRLTVL.

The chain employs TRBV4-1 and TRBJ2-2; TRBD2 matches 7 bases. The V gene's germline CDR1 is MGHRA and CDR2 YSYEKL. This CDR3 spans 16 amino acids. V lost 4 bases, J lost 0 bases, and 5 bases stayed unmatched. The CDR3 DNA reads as TGCGCCAGCAGCCCCCTCACTAGCGCGAACACCGGGGAGCTGTTTTTT. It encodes CASSPLTSANTGELFF.

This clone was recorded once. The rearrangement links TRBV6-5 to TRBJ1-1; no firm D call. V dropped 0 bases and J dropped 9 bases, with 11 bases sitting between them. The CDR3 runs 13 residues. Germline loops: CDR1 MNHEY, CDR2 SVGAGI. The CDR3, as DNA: TGTGCCAGCAGTTACTCGAGACTCAGGCAAGCTTTCTTT. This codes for CASSYSRLRQAFF.